This T cell receptor beta chain came from a study of blood T cell repertoires in COVID-19 (dated by TCRdb to 2020 to 2021). For the wider study: Samples covering the acute and convalescent phases of COVID-19 were provided by collaborators in the United States, Italy and Spain. The material from the prospective study consisted of cDNA or gDNA derived from T cells, B-cell-depleted T cells, or PBMCs. The repertoires were released in a freely available public database meant as a resource for research on the immune response to SARS-CoV-2. Samples were obtained from the ongoing ImmuneRACE study (first 160 participants) and from about 1,300 subjects provided by 6 global collaborators. Sample metadata almost always included a de-identified subject ID, COVID-19 status, age in years and sex. The dataset comprised deeply sampled blood TCRbeta repertoires from subjects exposed to, actively infected with, or recovered from COVID-19. HLA class I and class II types, where available, came from metadata supplied by the sample provider rather than from assay-based typing.

Regarding this clone: This clone's antigen is unknown. No much larger clonotype is one base removed from it; base qualities were not supplied.

From a lookup of the germline V gene, CDR1 and CDR2 are SGHRS and YFSETQ. V is pared back by 2 bases and J by 7 bases, with 15 bases lying between the germline termini. The CDR3 spans 14 residues, from the cysteine through the phenylalanine. Only the CDR3 portion is preserved as DNA: 42 bases, with reading frame beginning at the first base. The paper's findings and limits, for the study overall: Clinical and demographic metadata were provided uncurated, with the amount varying by source and participant.

Collaborating institutions collected whole blood in K2EDTA tubes following their own protocols. Collaborator samples were shipped for TCRbeta analysis as frozen whole blood, isolated PBMCs, or DNA extracted from either sample type. TCRbeta CDR3 regions were amplified from genomic DNA by means of the immunoSEQ Assay, a bias-controlled multiplex PCR. The original methods were these. The number of nucleated cells in each sample was estimated from the amplification of reference gene primers within the assay. To quantify the absolute abundance of each unique TCRbeta CDR3 rearrangement, sequence reads were collapsed and filtered. Productive Simpson clonality was computed per sample as the square root of Simpson's diversity index over productive rearrangements. The table comes from immuneACCESS by way of TCRdb, which keeps in-frame sequences with V and J called. Part of the clones is missing from these tables; in studies checked, under half for an unresolved V gene and the rest for unknown reasons. V, J and clone size are those of that table, while D and trimming were read from the DNA. This sample comprises roughly 78,000 clones, 80% to 90% of them detected only once. The ten largest account for approximately 0.59% of the sample.

The sequenced sample was peripheral blood. The TCR comes from a man aged 55 to 70 with acute or convalescent COVID-19. The chain is encoded by TRBV5-1 joined to TRBJ1-1, with the D gene uncertain. CDR3 loop: CASSFRQDSNEAFF. The DNA is as follows: TGCGCCAGCAGCTTCCGGCAGGACTCAAATGAAGCTTTCTTT. Supplemented by the reference TRBV5-1 and TRBJ1-1 proteins around the CDR3, the complete variable domain is KAGVTQTPRYLIKTRGQQVTLSCSPISGHRSVSWYQQTPGQGLQFLFEYFSETQRNKGNFPGRFSGRQFSNSRSEMNVSTLELGDSALYLCASSFRQDSNEAFFGQGTRLTVV.